This T cell receptor (beta chain) was sequenced during a study of T cells in Graves' hyperthyroidism and ophthalmopathy. This clonotype was recorded at least ten times. What it recognizes is unknown. The CDR3 spans 13 residues. J gave up 3 bases and V 3 bases, and 1 base lay outside the gene matches. Overall study results and limits: Blood shared most expanded thyroid clonotypes above 0.001.

Amplification targeted TCR beta CDR3 regions from RNA transcripts. HTBI primers were used for first-round RT-PCR of the TCR CDR3. TCRdb itself ran the multiplex PCR reads through MiXCR, one entry per CDR3 protein. The data show roughly 740,000 distinct CDR3 sequences, about 15% seen once. The receptor was derived from a young man with Graves' hyperthyroidism. The chain combines TRBV12-3 or TRBV12-4 with TRBJ2-7; TRBD1 matches at 8 bases. Sample: blood. CDR3 bases: TGTGCCAGCAGTTTGGGGACAGGCTACGAGCAGTACTTC. Translating it yields CASSLGTGYEQYF.